Below, one T cell receptor beta chain is given with its context. These data are taken from a study of T cell responses to AZD1222 COVID-19 vaccine. Germline values: CDR1 SQVTM, CDR2 ANQGSEA. CDR3 length: 13 residues. V shed 4 bases and J 3 bases; nucleotides not matched to a gene: 5. Clones were read by immunoSEQ multiplex PCR, and TCRdb kept only the in-frame ones, dropping some. Seen here are about 140,000 clones, around 89% observed once, and the top ten hold 2.5% to 3.5%. The chain employs TRBV29-1 and TRBJ2-7; 8 bases are a match to TRBD2. Sequencing was performed on peripheral blood, taken 28 days after the second AZD1222 dose. This TCR was recovered from an adult who received the AZD1222 COVID-19 vaccine. The CDR3 coding sequence is TGCAGCGTTGCAGCGGGAGCCCACTACGAGCAGTACTTC. Protein sequence: CSVAAGAHYEQYF.